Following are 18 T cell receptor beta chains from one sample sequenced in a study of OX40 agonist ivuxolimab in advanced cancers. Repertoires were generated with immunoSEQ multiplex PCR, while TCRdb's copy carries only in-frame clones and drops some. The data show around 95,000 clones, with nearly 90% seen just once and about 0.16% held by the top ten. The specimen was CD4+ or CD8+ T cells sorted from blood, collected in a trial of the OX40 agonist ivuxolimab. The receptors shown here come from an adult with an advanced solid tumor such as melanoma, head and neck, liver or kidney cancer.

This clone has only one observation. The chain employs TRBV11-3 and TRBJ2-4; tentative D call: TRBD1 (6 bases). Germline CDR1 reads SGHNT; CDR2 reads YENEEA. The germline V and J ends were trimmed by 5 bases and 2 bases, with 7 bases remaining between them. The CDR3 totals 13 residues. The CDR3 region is CASSGQSKNIQYF. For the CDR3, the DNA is TGTGCCAGCAGCGGACAGTCCAAAAACATTCAGTACTTC. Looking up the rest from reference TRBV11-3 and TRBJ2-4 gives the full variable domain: EAGVVQSPRYKIIEKKQPVAFWCNPISGHNTLYWYLQNLGQGPELLIRYENEEAVDDSQLPKDRFSAERLKGVDSTLKIQPAELGDSAVYLCASSGQSKNIQYFGAGTRLSVL.

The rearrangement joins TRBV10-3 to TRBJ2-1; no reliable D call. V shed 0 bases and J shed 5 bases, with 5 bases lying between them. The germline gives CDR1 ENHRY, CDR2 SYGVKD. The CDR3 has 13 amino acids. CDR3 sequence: CAISESEDNEQFF. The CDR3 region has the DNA TGTGCCATCAGTGAGTCAGAAGACAATGAGCAGTTCTTC.

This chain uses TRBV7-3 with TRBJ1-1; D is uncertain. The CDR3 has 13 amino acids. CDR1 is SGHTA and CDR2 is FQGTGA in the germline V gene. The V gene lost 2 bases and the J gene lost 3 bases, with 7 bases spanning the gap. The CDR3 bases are TGTGCCAGCAGCTTATGGGGTGACACTGAAGCTTTCTTT. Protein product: CASSLWGDTEAFF.

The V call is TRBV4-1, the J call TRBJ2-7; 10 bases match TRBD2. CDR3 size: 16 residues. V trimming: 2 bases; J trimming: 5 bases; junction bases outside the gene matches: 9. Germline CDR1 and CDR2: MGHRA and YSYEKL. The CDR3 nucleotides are TGCGCCAGCAGCCAACGTGAGCGGGGGGGCCGGAACGAGCAGTACTTC. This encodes CASSQRERGGRNEQYF.

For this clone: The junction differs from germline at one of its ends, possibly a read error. The CDR3 spells CASSEYQQFF. The CDR3 nucleotides read TGTGCCAGCAGTGAATATCAACAATTCTTC. V is TRBV6-5 and J is TRBJ2-7; unclear D gene. This CDR3 has 10 amino acids. Germline V gene sequence: CDR1 MNHEY, CDR2 SVGAGI.

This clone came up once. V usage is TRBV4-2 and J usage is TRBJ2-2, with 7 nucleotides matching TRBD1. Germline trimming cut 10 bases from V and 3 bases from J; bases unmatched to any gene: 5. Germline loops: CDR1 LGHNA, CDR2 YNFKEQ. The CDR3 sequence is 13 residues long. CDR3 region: CATRTGDTGELFF. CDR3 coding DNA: TGTGCCACACGTACAGGGGACACCGGGGAGCTGTTTTTT.

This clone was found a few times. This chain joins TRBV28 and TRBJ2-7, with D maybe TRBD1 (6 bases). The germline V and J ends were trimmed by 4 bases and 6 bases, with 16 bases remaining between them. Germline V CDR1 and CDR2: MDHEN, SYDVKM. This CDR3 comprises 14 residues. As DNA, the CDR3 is TGTGCCAGCAGTTCCGGGACAAGGGTTCCCGAGCAGTACTTC. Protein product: CASSSGTRVPEQYF. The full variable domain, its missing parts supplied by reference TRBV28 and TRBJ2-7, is DVKVTQSSRYLVKRTGEKVFLECVQDMDHENMFWYRQDPGLGLRLIYFSYDVKMKEKGDIPEGYSVSREKKERFSLILESASTNQTSMYLCASSSGTRVPEQYFGPGTRLTVT.

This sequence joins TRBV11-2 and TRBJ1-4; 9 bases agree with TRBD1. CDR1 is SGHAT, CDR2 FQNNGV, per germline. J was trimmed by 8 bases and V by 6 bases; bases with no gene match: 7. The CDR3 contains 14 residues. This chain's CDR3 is CASSKGDRVEKLFF. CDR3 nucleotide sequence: TGTGCCAGCAGTAAGGGGGACAGGGTCGAAAAACTGTTTTTT.

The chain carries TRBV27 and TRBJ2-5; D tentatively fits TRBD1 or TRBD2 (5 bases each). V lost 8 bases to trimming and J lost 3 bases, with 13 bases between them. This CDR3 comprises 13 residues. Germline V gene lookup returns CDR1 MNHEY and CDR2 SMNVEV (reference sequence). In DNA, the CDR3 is TGTGCCAGCCGCCCGGGACGTGAAGAGACCCAGTACTTC. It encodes CASRPGREETQYF.

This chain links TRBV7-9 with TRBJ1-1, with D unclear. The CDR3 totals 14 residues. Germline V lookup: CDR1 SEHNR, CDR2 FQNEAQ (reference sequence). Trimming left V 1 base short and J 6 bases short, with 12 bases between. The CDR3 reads CASSLDGSGPEAFF. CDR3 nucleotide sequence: TGTGCCAGCAGCTTAGATGGATCCGGGCCTGAAGCTTTCTTT.

CDR3 region: CASSRRGVREKLFF. As DNA, the CDR3 is TGTGCCAGCAGCCGCCGGGGGGTCCGCGAAAAACTGTTTTTT. V is TRBV28 and J is TRBJ1-4, with D possibly being TRBD1 (5 bases). Looked up from germline, CDR1 is MDHEN and CDR2 is SYDVKM. V was cut by 6 bases and J by 8 bases, with 16 bases left in between. The CDR3 has 14 residues. The variable domain in full, with the rest retrieved from reference TRBV28 and TRBJ1-4, is DVKVTQSSRYLVKRTGEKVFLECVQDMDHENMFWYRQDPGLGLRLIYFSYDVKMKEKGDIPEGYSVSREKKERFSLILESASTNQTSMYLCASSRRGVREKLFFGSGTQLSVL.

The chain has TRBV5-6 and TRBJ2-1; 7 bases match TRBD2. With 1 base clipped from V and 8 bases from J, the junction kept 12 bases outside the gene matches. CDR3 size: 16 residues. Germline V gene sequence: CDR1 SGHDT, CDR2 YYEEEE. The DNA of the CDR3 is TGTGCCAGCAGCTTGTATAGCGGGCTACCCAGGGATGAGCAGTTCTTC. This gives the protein CASSLYSGLPRDEQFF.

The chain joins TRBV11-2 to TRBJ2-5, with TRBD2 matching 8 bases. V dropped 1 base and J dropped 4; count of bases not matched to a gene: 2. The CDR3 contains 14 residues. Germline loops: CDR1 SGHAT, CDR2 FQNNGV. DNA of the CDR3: TGTGCCAGCAGCTTAGGGCTAGCGGGAGAGACCCAGTACTTC. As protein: CASSLGLAGETQYF.

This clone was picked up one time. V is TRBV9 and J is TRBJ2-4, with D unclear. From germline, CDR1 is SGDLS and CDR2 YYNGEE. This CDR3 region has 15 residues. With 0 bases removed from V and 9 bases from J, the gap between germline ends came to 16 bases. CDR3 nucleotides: TGTGCCAGCAGCGTAGACGGTAGACCAGAGGCCATTCAGTACTTC. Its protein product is CASSVDGRPEAIQYF. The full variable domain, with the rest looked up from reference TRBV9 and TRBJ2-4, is DSGVTQTPKHLITATGQRVTLRCSPRSGDLSVYWYQQSLDQGLQFLIQYYNGEERAKGNILERFSAQQFPDLHSELNLSSLELGDSALYFCASSVDGRPEAIQYFGAGTRLSVL.

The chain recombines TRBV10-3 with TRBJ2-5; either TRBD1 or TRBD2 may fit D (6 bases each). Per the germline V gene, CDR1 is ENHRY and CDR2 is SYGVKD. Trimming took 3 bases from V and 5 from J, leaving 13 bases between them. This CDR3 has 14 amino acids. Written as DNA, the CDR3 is TGTGCCATCAGTGAAAACAGGGAGGCGGAGACCCAGTACTTC. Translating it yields CAISENREAETQYF.

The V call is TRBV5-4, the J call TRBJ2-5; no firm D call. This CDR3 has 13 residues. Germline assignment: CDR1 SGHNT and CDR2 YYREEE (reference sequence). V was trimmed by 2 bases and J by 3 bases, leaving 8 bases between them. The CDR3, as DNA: TGTGCCAGCAGCTTACCCCGGGAAGAGACCCAGTACTTC. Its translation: CASSLPREETQYF.

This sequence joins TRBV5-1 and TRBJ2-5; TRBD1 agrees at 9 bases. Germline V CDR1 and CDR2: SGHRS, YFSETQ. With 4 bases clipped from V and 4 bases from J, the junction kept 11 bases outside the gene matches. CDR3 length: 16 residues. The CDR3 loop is CASSTTPGTGIETQYF. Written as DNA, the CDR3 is TGCGCCAGCAGCACAACACCCGGGACAGGGATAGAGACCCAGTACTTC.

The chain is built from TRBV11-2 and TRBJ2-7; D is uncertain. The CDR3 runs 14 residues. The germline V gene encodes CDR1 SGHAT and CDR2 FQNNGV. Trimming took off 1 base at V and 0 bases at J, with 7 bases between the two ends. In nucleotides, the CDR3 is TGTGCCAGCAGCTTAGGGGCCCACTCCTACGAGCAGTACTTC. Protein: CASSLGAHSYEQYF. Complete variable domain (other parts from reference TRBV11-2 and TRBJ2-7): EAGVAQSPRYKIIEKRQSVAFWCNPISGHATLYWYQQILGQGPKLLIQFQNNGVVDDSQLPKDRFSAERLKGVDSTLKIQPAKLEDSAVYLCASSLGAHSYEQYFGPGTRLTVT.